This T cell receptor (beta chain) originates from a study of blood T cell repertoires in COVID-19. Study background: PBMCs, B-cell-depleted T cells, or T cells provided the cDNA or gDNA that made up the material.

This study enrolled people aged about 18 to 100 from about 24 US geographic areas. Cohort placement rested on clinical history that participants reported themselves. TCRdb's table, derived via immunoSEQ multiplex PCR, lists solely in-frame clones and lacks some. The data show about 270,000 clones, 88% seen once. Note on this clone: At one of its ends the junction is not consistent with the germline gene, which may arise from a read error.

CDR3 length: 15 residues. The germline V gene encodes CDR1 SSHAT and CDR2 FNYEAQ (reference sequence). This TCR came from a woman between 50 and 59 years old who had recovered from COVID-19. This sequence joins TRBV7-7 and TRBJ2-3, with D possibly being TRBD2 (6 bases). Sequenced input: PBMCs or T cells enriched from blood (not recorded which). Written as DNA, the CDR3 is TGTGCTAGCAGCTTAGGGCGGGGCCCCCAGGATACGCAGTATTTT. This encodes CASSLGRGPQDTQYF.